These 9 T cell receptor beta chains came from one sample sequenced in a study of CD8 T cells in ankylosing spondylitis. Notes on the study in general: Seven or eight highly homologous variants formed a TCR beta motif that appeared characteristic of ankylosing spondylitis blood.

In TCRdb, the 5' RACE reads were re-called with MiXCR into one record per CDR3 protein. The sample comprises some 840,000 distinct CDR3 sequences, about an eighth of which are singletons, and 0.51% rests with the top ten. These receptors' targets are unknown. Source material: blood, either unsorted or a sorted T cell fraction (not recorded which). These receptor sequences come from a male donor with ankylosing spondylitis.

This clonotype turned up a few times. The rearrangement uses TRBV10-3 and TRBJ1-1; no clear D gene. The germline V gene has CDR1 ENHRY and CDR2 SYGVKD. V lost 8 bases and J 0 bases, leaving 7 bases between the germline ends. CDR3 size: 12 residues. CDR3 nucleotides: TGTGCCATCGGAGAAATGAACACTGAAGCTTTCTTT. It translates to CAIGEMNTEAFF.

Only a few counts were recorded for this clonotype. The chain couples TRBV28 to TRBJ1-5; TRBD1 aligns across 8 bases. The CDR3 runs to 15 residues. Per the germline V gene, CDR1 is MDHEN and CDR2 is SYDVKM. The V segment lost 3 bases and the J segment 4 bases; nucleotides outside the gene matches: 5. The CDR3 bases are TGTGCCAGCAGTTTCCAGGACAGGGTAAATCAGCCCCAGCATTTT. As protein: CASSFQDRVNQPQHF.

This clonotype showed up just a few times. The rearrangement uses TRBV11-2 and TRBJ2-3; the match to TRBD1 covers 7 bases. The length of the CDR3 is 15 residues. V lost 4 bases to trimming and J lost 5 bases; unmatched junction nucleotides: 9. From germline, CDR1 is SGHAT and CDR2 FQNNGV. The CDR3 DNA is TGTGCCAGCAGCTCAAACAGGGGACGGCGAGATACGCAGTATTTT. It is translated as CASSSNRGRRDTQYF.

This clonotype showed up just a few times. The chain couples TRBV5-5 to TRBJ1-1; D is ambiguous. Germline assignment: CDR1 SGHKS and CDR2 YYEKEE (reference sequence). The CDR3 covers 13 residues. Trimming pared 0 bases from V and 6 bases from J, leaving 9 bases between. In DNA, the CDR3 is TGTGCCAGCAGCTTGGACGCCCAACCTGAAGCTTTCTTT. Its protein is CASSLDAQPEAFF.

This clonotype was picked up many times. The V gene is TRBV7-2, the J gene TRBJ1-1; 7 bases align to TRBD1. Looked up from germline, CDR1 is SGHTA and CDR2 is FQGNSA. The CDR3 length is 14 residues. The J segment lost 3 bases and the V segment lost 5 bases, leaving 6 bases of the junction unmatched. The CDR3 protein is CASSTRTGDTEAFF. DNA of the CDR3: TGTGCCAGCAGCACCCGGACAGGAGACACTGAAGCTTTCTTT.

This clonotype was counted many times. V and J are TRBV29-1 and TRBJ2-1; TRBD2 is a possible D gene (5 bases). The V gene lost 4 bases and the J gene lost 0 bases, with 7 bases spanning the gap. Germline CDR1 and CDR2: SQVTM and ANQGSEA. The CDR3 loop spans 13 amino acids. CDR3 region: CSVGRGSYNEQFF. The CDR3 DNA reads TGCAGCGTTGGCCGGGGCTCCTACAATGAGCAGTTCTTC.

This clonotype was detected a few times. The rearrangement links TRBV20-1 to TRBJ2-5; 7 bases line up with TRBD1. CDR1 is DFQATT, CDR2 SNEGSKA, per germline (reference sequence). V dropped 5 bases and J dropped 4; count of bases not matched to a gene: 13. The CDR3 sequence is 15 residues long. CDR3 amino acids: CSAEKTGKGSETQYF. In DNA, the CDR3 is TGCAGTGCTGAAAAGACAGGGAAGGGGTCAGAGACCCAGTACTTC.

This clonotype was seen ten or more times. This chain links TRBV6-1 with TRBJ1-5, with 11 positions matching TRBD1. This CDR3 comprises 14 residues. The trim removed 10 bases at V and 4 bases at J, leaving 6 bases unmatched. The V gene's germline CDR1 is MNHNS and CDR2 SASEGT. The CDR3 coding sequence is TGTGCCACGATGGGACAGGGGGTAAATCAGCCCCAGCATTTT. This gives the protein CATMGQGVNQPQHF.

In this sample, this clonotype turned up many times. V usage is TRBV20-1 and J usage is TRBJ1-4, with D uncertain. The germline gives CDR1 DFQATT, CDR2 SNEGSKA (reference sequence). The CDR3 extends over 13 amino acids. V was pared by 3 bases and J by 7 bases, with 12 bases between. CDR3 sequence: CSASEGLGEKLFF. DNA for the CDR3: TGCAGTGCTAGTGAAGGGTTAGGTGAAAAACTGTTTTTT.